This TCR beta chain was identified during a study of T cells in localized non-small cell lung cancer. Overall study findings and caveats: Uninvolved adjacent lung had higher T cell clonality than tumor and all other tissues.

Clones were sequenced by immunoSEQ multiplex PCR, and TCRdb holds only the in-frame ones, with some missing. The sample holds approximately 15,000 clones, approximately 85% seen once. To note about this clone: The antigen is undetermined.

The V and J ends lost 7 bases and 4 bases, in that order; junction bases with no gene match: 5. This CDR3 has 14 amino acids. Germline-derived CDR1 and CDR2 are ENHRY and SYGVKD. The material sequenced was peripheral blood, taken before any cancer treatment. This TCR came from a woman aged 35-75 years with stage I lung adenocarcinoma. The chain employs TRBV10-3 and TRBJ2-5; 11 nucleotides align to TRBD1. The CDR3 nucleotides are TGTGCCATCAACACTGGACAGGGGGCAGAGACCCAGTACTTC. Translation: CAINTGQGAETQYF.